This TCR beta chain appears in the sequencing data of a study of blood T cell repertoires in COVID-19. The wider study: T cells, B-cell-depleted T cells, or PBMCs supplied cDNA or gDNA.

The CDR3 loop spans 12 amino acids. Germline V gives CDR1 WSHSY, CDR2 SAAADI. J gave up 4 bases and V 6 bases, and 2 bases lay outside the gene matches. Source study methods: Nucleated cell counts were estimated from reference gene primer amplification. Clones were read by immunoSEQ multiplex PCR, and TCRdb kept only the in-frame ones, dropping some. V and J calls and clone size are copied from that table; D and trimming were computed from the DNA. The table records 350,000 to 450,000 clones, 80% to 95% of them present only once. The participants were between about 18 and 90 years old and came from fewer than 25 US areas. The study assigned cohorts using participant-reported clinical history.

Sequencing was carried out using PBMCs or T cells enriched from blood (not recorded which). The sequence came from a woman between 40 and 50 years old who had been exposed to COVID-19. The genes are TRBV10-2 and TRBJ2-5; 7 bases line up with TRBD1. The CDR3 coding sequence is TGCGCCAGCAGAGACAGGGTAGAGACCCAGTACTTC. It is translated as CASRDRVETQYF.